These 9 T cell receptor beta chains came from one sample sequenced in a study of T cells in Graves' hyperthyroidism and ophthalmopathy (dated 2019 in TCRdb). To prepare the library, multiplex PCR was applied. Reads for this sample came from an Illumina HiSeq 2000. The TCR beta CDR3 regions were amplified from the RNA transcripts. The first round of RT-PCR for the TCR CDR3 was performed with the HTBI primer set and the Qiagen OneStep RT-PCR kit. The public sequencing data were trimmed at Q25 with fastp and processed into clonotypes with MiXCR by TCRdb, which kept only in-frame beta chains. Every CDR3 protein is listed once, alongside the most common genes and DNA of its rows. In all, the sample holds 500,000 to 550,000 distinct CDR3 sequences, and just under 20% of those were seen once. Of the sample, 45% to 50% falls within the top ten clones. The sample was blood. The receptor set was obtained from a man between 40 and 49 years old with Graves' ophthalmopathy.

Note on this clonotype: This may stem from a read error, because a much larger clone lies one nucleotide away. V is TRBV30 and J is TRBJ2-7, with TRBD1 matching 12 bases. Losses at the gene ends were 4 bases for V and 5 bases for J; bases not matched to a gene: 6. Germline loops: CDR1 GTSNPN, CDR2 SVGIG (reference sequence). This CDR3 spans 14 amino acids. Written as DNA, the CDR3 is TGTGCCTGGAACTCGGGACAGGGGGCCCACGAGCAGTACTTC. It codes for CAWNSGQGAHEQYF. Together with reference TRBV30 and TRBJ2-7, the CDR3 gives the full variable domain: SQTIHQWPATLVQPVGSPLSLECTVEGTSNPNLYWYRQAAGRGLQLLFYSVGIGQISSEVPQNLSASRPQDRQFILSSKKLLLSDSGFYLCAWNSGQGAHEQYFGPGTRLTVT.

The sample holds many counts of this clonotype. The chain recombines TRBV28 with TRBJ2-1, with D perhaps matching TRBD2 (6 bases). Trimming left V 6 bases short and J 3 bases short, with 15 bases between. Germline CDR1 is MDHEN and CDR2 is SYDVKM. The CDR3 contains 15 residues. The CDR3 is CASRRSAGFYNEQFF. The DNA of the CDR3 is TGTGCCAGCAGACGCTCCGCGGGGTTCTACAATGAGCAGTTCTTC.

As to this clonotype: It is likely a read error, because the conserved phenylalanine at the end of the CDR3 is missing. The gene calls are TRBV5-1 and TRBJ2-1; D possibly corresponds to TRBD1 (5 bases). CDR1 and CDR2 (germline): SGHRS, YFSETQ. This CDR3 contains 15 residues. V shed 4 bases and J shed 0 bases, with 11 bases lying between them. Here the CDR3 reads CASSPQGYSYNEQFS. For the CDR3, the DNA is TGCGCCAGCAGCCCGCAGGGTTACTCCTACAATGAGCAGTTCTCC.

V usage is TRBV19 and J usage is TRBJ2-1, with D possibly being TRBD2 (5 bases). V shed 8 bases and J shed 9 bases, with 11 bases lying between them. This CDR3 has 11 amino acids. Germline CDR1 LNHDA, CDR2 SQIVND (reference sequence). The CDR3 reads CASGELGEQFF. For the CDR3, the DNA is TGTGCCAGTGGGGAGTTAGGTGAGCAGTTCTTC.

This chain uses TRBV29-1 with TRBJ2-7; a possible D gene is TRBD2 (6 bases). V was clipped by 0 bases and J by 0 bases, with 9 bases between them. Per the germline V gene, CDR1 is SQVTM and CDR2 is ANQGSEA. The CDR3 length is 14 residues. CDR3: CSVEERGSSYEQYF. In DNA, the CDR3 is TGCAGCGTTGAAGAACGGGGGAGCTCCTACGAGCAGTACTTC.

This clonotype was seen ten or more times. The chain couples TRBV27 to TRBJ2-1; D not resolved. V was cut by 3 bases and J by 12 bases, with 9 bases left in between. Germline-derived CDR1 and CDR2 are MNHEY and SMNVEV (reference sequence). The length of the CDR3 is 11 residues. CDR3 nucleotide sequence: TGTGCCAGCAGTTTCGGGCCGAGGCAGTTCTTC. This codes for CASSFGPRQFF.

This clonotype has just a few counts. CDR3 region: CASSRDRGPKETQYF. The CDR3 coding sequence is TGTGCCAGTAGCAGGGACAGAGGGCCGAAAGAGACCCAGTACTTC. This sequence joins TRBV19 and TRBJ2-5, with 7 bases that match TRBD1. Per the germline V gene, CDR1 is LNHDA and CDR2 is SQIVND (reference sequence). This CDR3 has 15 residues. V was pared by 6 bases and J by 3 bases, with 10 bases of the junction left unmatched. Full variable domain (remainder filled in from reference TRBV19 and TRBJ2-5): DGGITQSPKYLFRKEGQNVTLSCEQNLNHDAMYWYRQDPGQGLRLIYYSQIVNDFQKGDIAEGYSVSREKKESFPLTVTSAQKNPTAFYLCASSRDRGPKETQYFGPGTRLLVL.

This clonotype was picked up many times. The chain links TRBV3-1 to TRBJ2-5; possible D gene TRBD2, 6 bases. Trimming took off 7 bases at V and 1 base at J, with 19 bases between the two ends. The length of the CDR3 is 16 residues. The V gene's germline CDR1 is LGHDT and CDR2 YNNKEL (reference sequence). The CDR3 coding sequence is TGTGCCAGCACCTCCGGGGTCGCGGGACTCCAAGAGACCCAGTACTTC. Translated: CASTSGVAGLQETQYF.

The chain uses TRBV7-9 and TRBJ2-3; 10 bases fit TRBD2. This CDR3 is 16 amino acids long. The V segment lost 4 bases and the J segment 2 bases; nucleotides outside the gene matches: 6. The germline V gene has CDR1 SEHNR and CDR2 FQNEAQ (reference sequence). DNA of the CDR3: TGTGCCAGCAGCTCTCTAGCGGGGGCCATCACAGATACGCAGTATTTT. It encodes CASSSLAGAITDTQYF.